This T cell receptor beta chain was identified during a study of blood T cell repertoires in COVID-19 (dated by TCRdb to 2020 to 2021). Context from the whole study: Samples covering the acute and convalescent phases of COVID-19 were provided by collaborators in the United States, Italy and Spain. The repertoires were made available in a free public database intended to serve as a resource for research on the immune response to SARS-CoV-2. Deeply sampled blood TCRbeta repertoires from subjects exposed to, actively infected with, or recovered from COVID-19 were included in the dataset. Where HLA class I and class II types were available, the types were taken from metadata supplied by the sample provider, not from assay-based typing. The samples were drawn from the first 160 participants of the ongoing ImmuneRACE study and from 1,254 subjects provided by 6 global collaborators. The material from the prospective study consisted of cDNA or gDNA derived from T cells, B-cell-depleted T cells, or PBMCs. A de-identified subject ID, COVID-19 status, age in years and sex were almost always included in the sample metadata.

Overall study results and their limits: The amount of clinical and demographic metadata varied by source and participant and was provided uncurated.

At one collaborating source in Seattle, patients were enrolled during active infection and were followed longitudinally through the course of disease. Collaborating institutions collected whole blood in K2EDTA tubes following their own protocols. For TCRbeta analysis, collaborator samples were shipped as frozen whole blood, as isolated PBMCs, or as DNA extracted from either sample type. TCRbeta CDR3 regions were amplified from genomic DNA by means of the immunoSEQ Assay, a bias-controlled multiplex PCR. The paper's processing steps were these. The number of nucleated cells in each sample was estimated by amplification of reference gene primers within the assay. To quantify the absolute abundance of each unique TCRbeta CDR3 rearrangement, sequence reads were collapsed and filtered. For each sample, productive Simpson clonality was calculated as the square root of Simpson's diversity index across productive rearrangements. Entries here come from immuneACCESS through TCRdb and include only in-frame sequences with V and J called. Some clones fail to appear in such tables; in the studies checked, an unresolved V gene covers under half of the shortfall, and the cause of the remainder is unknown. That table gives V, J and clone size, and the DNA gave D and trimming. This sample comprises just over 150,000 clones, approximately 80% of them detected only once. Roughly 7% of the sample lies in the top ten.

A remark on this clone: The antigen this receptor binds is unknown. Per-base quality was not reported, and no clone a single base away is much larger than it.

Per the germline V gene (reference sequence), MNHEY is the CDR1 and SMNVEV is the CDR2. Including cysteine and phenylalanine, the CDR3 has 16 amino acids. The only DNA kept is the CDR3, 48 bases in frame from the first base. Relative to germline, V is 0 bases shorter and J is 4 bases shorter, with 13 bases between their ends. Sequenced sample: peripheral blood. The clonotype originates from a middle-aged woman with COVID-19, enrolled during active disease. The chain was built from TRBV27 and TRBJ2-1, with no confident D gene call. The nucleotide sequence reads TGTGCCAGCAGTTTATCGATCCGGAGCCCTTACAATGAGCAGTTCTTC. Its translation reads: CASSLSIRSPYNEQFF.